The 5 T cell receptor beta chains below were found in one sample sequenced in a study of blood T cell repertoires in COVID-19. The repertoire was sequenced with immunoSEQ multiplex PCR; TCRdb's copy has only in-frame clones and lacks some. The sample lists 54,000 or so clones; around 83% were seen once. The sample taken for sequencing was peripheral blood. These receptors were taken from a woman aged 55-69 years with acute or convalescent COVID-19.

The rearrangement links TRBV2 to TRBJ1-6, with D tentatively TRBD1 (6 bases). Trimming left V 5 bases short and J 0 bases short, with 11 bases between. CDR3 length: 16 residues. CDR1 SNHLY and CDR2 FYNNEI come from the germline V gene. The CDR3 sequence is CASSQQGTSYNSPLHF. Here the CDR3 DNA reads TGTGCCAGCAGTCAACAGGGTACCTCCTATAATTCACCCCTCCACTTT. Using reference TRBV2 and TRBJ1-6 for the parts outside the CDR3, the full variable domain is EPEVTQTPSHQVTQMGQEVILRCVPISNHLYFYWYRQILGQKVEFLVSFYNNEISEKSEIFDDQFSVERPDGSNFTLKIRSTKLEDSAMYFCASSQQGTSYNSPLHFGNGTRLTVT.

The V and J genes are TRBV7-9 and TRBJ1-2; TRBD1 matches 10 bases. The CDR3 is 14 residues long. The V and J ends lost 1 base and 7 bases, in that order; junction bases with no gene match: 3. Germline V gene lookup returns CDR1 SEHNR and CDR2 FQNEAQ (reference sequence). CDR3 sequence (DNA): TGTGCCAGCAGCTTAGGACGGGACAGGGGTGGCTACACCTTC. It translates to CASSLGRDRGGYTF.

This sequence joins TRBV30 and TRBJ1-4; TRBD1 might be the D (6 bases). The V end lost 2 bases, the J end lost 4 bases, and 8 bases lay between the germline ends. The CDR3 has 13 amino acids. The germline CDR1 and CDR2 sequences are GTSNPN and SVGIG (reference sequence). The CDR3 loop reads CAWSRGGNEKLFF. CDR3 coding DNA: TGTGCCTGGAGTAGGGGGGGTAATGAAAAACTGTTTTTT.

In DNA form, the CDR3 reads TGTGCCAGCAGCTTTTTAGGGGGCCCCTCTGGAAACACCATATATTTT. Protein product: CASSFLGGPSGNTIYF. The chain links TRBV5-6 to TRBJ1-3, with 7 bases lining up with TRBD1. J was trimmed by 0 bases and V by 2 bases; bases with no gene match: 5. The CDR3 runs to 16 residues. CDR1 is SGHDT, CDR2 YYEEEE, per germline.

The chain has TRBV5-6 and TRBJ2-3; 10 positions agree with TRBD2. Germline CDR1 and CDR2: SGHDT and YYEEEE. This CDR3 region has 15 residues. Trimming at V came to 2 bases and at J to 3 bases, leaving 3 bases not matched to a gene. The chain's CDR3 is CASSLVAGGTDTQYF. Here the CDR3 DNA reads TGTGCCAGCAGCTTAGTAGCGGGGGGAACAGATACGCAGTATTTT. The variable domain in full, completed from reference TRBV5-6 and TRBJ2-3, reads DAGVTQSPTHLIKTRGQQVTLRCSPKSGHDTVSWYQQALGQGPQFIFQYYEEEERQRGNFPDRFSGHQFPNYSSELNVNALLLGDSALYLCASSLVAGGTDTQYFGPGTRLTVL.